One TCR beta chain is described in this entry. It has no known antigen specificity. Within one base of it there is no much larger clone, and no base qualities were kept. V and J lose 10 bases and 0 bases, and a span of 10 bases separates them. The germline V gene yields MNHEY for CDR1 and SVGAGI for CDR2. Its CDR3 holds 14 amino acids, cysteine through phenylalanine. The entry retains the CDR3 DNA only, 42 bases that are in frame from base 1. TCRbeta CDR3 regions were amplified from genomic DNA by means of the immunoSEQ Assay, a bias-controlled multiplex PCR. The paper's processing steps were these. Nucleated cell counts per sample were estimated from amplification of reference gene primers within the assay. Sequence reads were collapsed and filtered to measure the absolute abundance of every unique TCRbeta CDR3 rearrangement. For each sample, productive Simpson clonality was calculated as the square root of Simpson's diversity index across productive rearrangements. Drawn from immuneACCESS, this table holds only the in-frame rearrangements with V and J called that TCRdb kept. Clones are partly lost; checked studies trace under half to an unresolved V gene and leave the rest unexplained. V and J calls and clone size follow that table, whereas D and trimming were derived from the DNA. The sample data list about 120,000 clones, and more than 80% of these were observed just once. The ten largest clones take up under 35% of the sample.

The collaborating institutions used their own protocols to collect whole blood in K2EDTA tubes. For TCRbeta analysis, collaborator samples were shipped as frozen whole blood, as isolated PBMCs, or as DNA extracted from either sample type. The source of the sample is a study of blood T cell repertoires in COVID-19 (TCRdb year 2020). Regarding the research as a whole: Samples covering the acute and convalescent phases of COVID-19 were provided by collaborators in the United States, Italy and Spain. The material from the prospective study consisted of cDNA or gDNA derived from T cells, B-cell-depleted T cells, or PBMCs. Deeply sampled blood TCRbeta repertoires from subjects exposed to, actively infected with, or recovered from COVID-19 were included in the dataset. The repertoires were released in a freely available public database meant as a resource for research on the immune response to SARS-CoV-2. Samples came from the ongoing ImmuneRACE study (first 160 participants) plus 1,254 subjects from 6 global collaborators. HLA class I and class II types, where available, came from metadata supplied by the sample provider rather than from assay-based typing. A de-identified subject ID, COVID-19 status, age in years and sex were almost always included in the sample metadata. Overall study outcomes, separate from this receptor: Clinical and demographic metadata were provided uncurated, with the amount varying by source and participant.

Source material: peripheral blood. This clonotype was sampled from a man aged 70-80 years with active or convalescent COVID-19. The chain uses TRBV6-5 and TRBJ2-6; the D gene assignment is ambiguous. The nucleotides are TGTGCCACAAAGCGAATCTCTGGGGCCAACGTCCTGACTTTC. Translated, this is CATKRISGANVLTF.